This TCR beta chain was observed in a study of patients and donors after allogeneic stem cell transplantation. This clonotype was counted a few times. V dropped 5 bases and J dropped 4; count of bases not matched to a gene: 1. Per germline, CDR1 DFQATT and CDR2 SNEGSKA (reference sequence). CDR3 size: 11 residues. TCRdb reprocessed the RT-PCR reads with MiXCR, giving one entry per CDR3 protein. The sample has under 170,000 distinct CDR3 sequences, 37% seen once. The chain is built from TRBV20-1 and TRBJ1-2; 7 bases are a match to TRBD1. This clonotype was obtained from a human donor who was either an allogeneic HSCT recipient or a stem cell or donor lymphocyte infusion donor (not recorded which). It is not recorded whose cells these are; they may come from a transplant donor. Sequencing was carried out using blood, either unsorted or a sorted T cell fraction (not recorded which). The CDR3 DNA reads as TGCAGTGCTTGGACAGGCTATGGCTACACCTTC. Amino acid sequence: CSAWTGYGYTF.